This entry describes one T cell receptor beta chain. TCRdb's copy holds only in-frame clones and misses some; the assay was immunoSEQ multiplex PCR. The sample has hundreds of thousands of clones, 97% seen once. The data derive from a study of shared clonotypes between healthy human individuals. The CDR3 length is 13 residues. Trimming stripped 4 bases from V and 6 bases from J, with 13 bases between. The germline V gene encodes CDR1 KGHSH and CDR2 LQKENI. The rearrangement uses TRBV18 and TRBJ2-7; possible D gene TRBD1, 6 bases. The material sequenced was naive CD4+ T cells sorted from blood. Documented subset: CD45RA+ positively selected. The source of this sequence is a young woman in good health. Written as DNA, the CDR3 is TGTGCCAGCTCACTAGACAGGACAAGCGAGCAGTACTTC. It translates to CASSLDRTSEQYF.